This is a list of T cell receptor beta chains from one sample in a study of blood T cells in healthy people across ages. Via MiXCR, TCRdb re-called the 5' RACE reads, giving one row per CDR3 protein. The sample yields some 710,000 distinct CDR3 sequences, around half seen once. What was sequenced was blood. The receptors stem from a man older than 75 in good health. Each CDR3 is given with its conserved first and last residue. A D gene is named only where the DNA matches it firmly. Size tells how often a clone was seen (once, few, many) or the class of an expanded clone, and some rows leave it out.

few	-	TRBJ2-7	TRBV5-1	CASSTIQGGGSYEQYF	TGCGCCAGCAGCACGATACAGGGAGGGGGGTCCTACGAGCAGTACTTC
-	-	TRBJ2-7	TRBV21-1	CASSQCSFDHEQYF	TGTGCCAGCAGCCAGTGTTCTTTCGACCACGAGCAGTACTTC
few	TRBD1	TRBJ2-7	TRBV12-3/TRBV12-4	CASSRTGITYLYEQYF	TGTGCCAGCAGTCGGACAGGGATAACATACCTTTACGAGCAGTACTTC
few	-	TRBJ2-3	TRBV4-3	CASSQELRPGTDTQYF	TGCGCCAGCAGCCAAGAATTAAGGCCTGGCACAGATACGCAGTATTTT
few	TRBD2	TRBJ2-7	TRBV5-1	CASSSAGLAGVTEQYF	TGCGCCAGCAGCTCGGCGGGACTAGCGGGAGTTACCGAGCAGTACTTC
few	-	TRBJ1-5	TRBV3-1	CASSPARGGNQPQHF	TGTGCCAGCAGCCCTGCGCGAGGGGGCAATCAGCCCCAGCATTTT
-	-	TRBJ2-3	TRBV28	CASRGLRTDAQYF	TGTGCCAGCCGGGGACTTCGCACAGATGCGCAGTATTTT
-	-	TRBJ2-7	TRBV27	CASHALSGKEAYEQYF	TGTGCCAGCCACGCACTCTCGGGCAAGGAGGCCTACGAGCAGTACTTC
-	-	TRBJ2-4	TRBV6-1	CASSERLPEKNIQYF	TGTGCCAGCAGTGAAAGGCTGCCAGAGAAAAACATTCAGTACTTC
once	TRBD2	TRBJ2-7	TRBV20-1	CSAIRTSGYSNEQYF	TGCAGTGCTATAAGAACTAGCGGGTATAGCAACGAGCAGTACTTC
many	-	TRBJ1-5	TRBV7-6	CASSLASGQPQHF	TGTGCCAGCAGCTTAGCTAGTGGTCAGCCCCAGCATTTT
-	-	TRBJ1-2	TRBV5-1	CASSLTGDAYGYTF	TGCGCCAGCAGCTTGACCGGGGATGCCTATGGCTACACCTTC
once	-	TRBJ1-2	TRBV6-5	CASSYSEDGYGYTF	TGTGCCAGCAGTTACTCCGAGGATGGCTATGGCTACACCTTC
-	-	TRBJ2-5	TRBV5-1	CASSLGQLAAQYF	TGCGCCAGCAGCTTGGGCCAGCTGGCGGCCCAGTACTTC
-	-	TRBJ2-3	TRBV4-3	CASSQLSGTFGTDTQYF	TGCGCCAGCAGCCAGCTTTCGGGGACTTTCGGCACAGATACGCAGTATTTT
many	-	TRBJ2-1	TRBV20-1	CSASDSSYNEQFF	TGCAGTGCTAGTGATAGCTCCTACAATGAGCAGTTCTTC
-	TRBD1	TRBJ2-2	TRBV10-3	CAISDPDRGRGYTGELFF	TGTGCCATCAGTGATCCGGACCGGGGCAGGGGGTATACCGGGGAGCTGTTTTTT
-	TRBD2	TRBJ2-1	TRBV12-3/TRBV12-4	CASSLNLGGTSGGDNEQFF	TGTGCCAGCAGTTTAAATTTAGGGGGGACTAGCGGAGGGGACAATGAGCAGTTCTTC
-	TRBD1	TRBJ1-3	TRBV7-3	CASSPSPGTGVGNTIYF	TGTGCCAGCAGCCCAAGCCCCGGGACAGGGGTAGGAAACACCATATATTTT
-	-	TRBJ2-5	TRBV20-1	CSAGLTRETQYF	TGCAGTGCAGGACTCACGAGGGAGACCCAGTACTTC
once	-	TRBJ2-3	TRBV20-1	CSARADSDTQYF	TGCAGTGCTAGAGCAGACTCAGATACGCAGTATTTT
-	-	TRBJ2-1	TRBV20-1	CSARVGHYNEQFF	TGTAGTGCTAGGGTCGGGCACTACAATGAGCAGTTCTTC
-	TRBD1	TRBJ2-4	TRBV6-1	CASRRDRGENIQYF	TGTGCCAGCAGGCGGGACAGGGGAGAAAACATTCAGTACTTC
-	-	TRBJ1-6	TRBV4-3	CASSQSRVLHNSPLHF	TGCGCCAGCAGCCAAAGCCGGGTTCTGCATAATTCACCCCTCCACTTT
-	-	TRBJ2-1	TRBV24-1	CATSMAGGGEQFF	TGTGCCACCAGTATGGCCGGGGGCGGTGAGCAGTTCTTC
few	TRBD2	TRBJ2-5	TRBV9	CASSPRTSGSGETQYF	TGTGCCAGCAGCCCCCGGACTAGCGGGAGCGGTGAGACCCAGTACTTC
-	TRBD1	TRBJ2-1	TRBV28	CASSNLERQGAGYNEQFF	TGTGCCAGCAGTAACTTAGAGCGACAGGGGGCGGGCTACAATGAGCAGTTCTTC
-	-	TRBJ2-3	TRBV12-3/TRBV12-4	CASSPRRAGADTQYF	TGTGCCAGCAGTCCCCGGAGGGCCGGGGCAGATACGCAGTATTTT
-	TRBD2	TRBJ2-1	TRBV6-2/TRBV6-3	CASNIGTNNNEQFF	TGTGCCAGCAACATCGGGACTAACAACAATGAGCAGTTCTTC
few	-	TRBJ2-5	TRBV5-1	CASSLSEETQYF	TGCGCCAGCAGCTTGAGTGAAGAGACCCAGTACTTC
-	-	TRBJ2-7	TRBV6-1	CASWTDSYEQYF	TGTGCCAGCTGGACAGACTCCTACGAGCAGTACTTC
-	-	TRBJ2-6	TRBV20-1	CSARDQSVPSGANVLTF	TGCAGTGCTAGAGATCAGTCCGTACCCTCTGGGGCCAACGTCCTGACTTTC
-	-	TRBJ2-7	TRBV2	CASSALIWGHSNSYEQYF	TGTGCCAGCAGTGCGCTTATCTGGGGGCACAGCAACTCCTACGAGCAGTACTTC
-	TRBD1	TRBJ1-1	TRBV29-1	CSVDRGRGNTEAFF	TGCAGCGTGGACAGGGGGCGCGGGAACACTGAAGCTTTCTTT
-	-	TRBJ2-2	TRBV29-1	CSVYRNTGELFF	TGCAGCGTATACAGGAACACCGGGGAGCTGTTTTTT
few	-	TRBJ1-1	TRBV20-1	CSAGAPGRSGEAFF	TGCAGTGCAGGTGCCCCCGGCAGGTCGGGAGAAGCTTTCTTT
-	TRBD2	TRBJ2-5	TRBV9	CASSAGLAGAETQYF	TGTGCCAGCAGCGCGGGACTAGCGGGGGCTGAGACCCAGTACTTC
few	TRBD2	TRBJ2-1	TRBV20-1	CSAISGSYGNEQFF	TGCAGTGCTATTAGCGGGAGTTATGGCAATGAGCAGTTCTTC
-	-	TRBJ2-5	TRBV4-2	CASSQEVGMKTQYF	TGTGCCAGCAGCCAAGAAGTAGGGATGAAGACCCAGTACTTC
once	-	TRBJ2-7	TRBV2	CASRARRGENEQYF	TGTGCCAGCAGGGCAAGGCGTGGAGAAAACGAGCAGTACTTC
-	-	TRBJ1-3	TRBV20-1	CSAHKQGPSGNTIYF	TGCAGTGCTCATAAACAGGGACCTTCTGGAAACACCATATATTTT
few	-	TRBJ2-5	TRBV18	CASSTLPQGNEQYF	TGTGCCAGCTCCACTCTCCCGCAGGGAAATGAGCAGTACTTC
-	TRBD1	TRBJ2-7	TRBV3-1	CASSQAGGASYEQYF	TGTGCCAGCAGCCAAGCAGGGGGCGCTTCCTACGAGCAGTACTTC
-	TRBD2	TRBJ2-3	TRBV11-3	CASSLGLWAGGYRDTQYF	TGTGCCAGCAGCTTAGGCCTATGGGCGGGAGGGTATCGGGATACGCAGTATTTT
-	TRBD1	TRBJ2-1	TRBV10-3	CAISGGGNSYNEQFF	TGTGCCATCAGTGGAGGGGGCAACTCCTACAATGAGCAGTTCTTC
-	-	TRBJ2-7	TRBV5-1	CASSPFTGNNYEQYF	TGCGCCAGCAGCCCCTTCACGGGGAACAACTACGAGCAGTACTTC
few	TRBD2	TRBJ2-1	TRBV7-2	CASSLGLAAKDEQFF	TGTGCCAGCAGCTTAGGACTAGCGGCGAAAGATGAGCAGTTCTTC
-	-	TRBJ1-2	TRBV20-1	CSARGPSFYTF	TGCAGTGCTAGAGGGCCCAGCTTCTACACCTTC